The 8 T cell receptor beta chains below all came from one sample that was sequenced in a study of blood T cell repertoires in COVID-19. Only in-frame clones appear in the TCRdb table, and some are missing; sequencing was by immunoSEQ multiplex PCR. The sample records 400,000 to 500,000 clones, approximately 90% being singletons. The sample was PBMCs or T cells enriched from blood (not recorded which). The receptors originated from a woman in her thirties or forties who had recovered from COVID-19.

This clone was detected only a few times. This chain connects TRBV7-2 to TRBJ2-7, with D possibly matching TRBD1 (6 bases). V was clipped by 5 bases and J by 0 bases, with 17 bases between them. Germline V gene lookup returns CDR1 SGHTA and CDR2 FQGNSA. There are 16 residues in the CDR3. CDR3 amino acids: CASSLNGQTYSYEQYF. CDR3 coding DNA: TGTGCCAGCAGCCTAAACGGACAGACCTACTCCTACGAGCAGTACTTC.

The chain recombines TRBV7-2 with TRBJ2-3, with D maybe TRBD1 (5 bases). Germline-derived CDR1 and CDR2 are SGHTA and FQGNSA. V was clipped by 6 bases and J by 3 bases, with 16 bases between them. The CDR3 is 15 residues long. The CDR3 reads CASREDSFGTDTQYF. The CDR3 DNA sequence: TGTGCCAGCAGAGAAGACAGCTTTGGGACAGATACGCAGTATTTT.

The chain is built from TRBV6-6 and TRBJ1-2; 7 bases align to TRBD1. The V segment lost 7 bases and the J segment 4 bases; nucleotides outside the gene matches: 9. CDR3 length: 14 residues. Germline V gene data show CDR1 as MNHNY and CDR2 as SVGAGI (reference sequence). The CDR3 nucleotides are TGTGCCAGCAACCTCGACAGGGAGGTCTATGGCTACACCTTC. It yields the protein CASNLDREVYGYTF.

The gene calls are TRBV10-3 and TRBJ2-7, with TRBD2 as a possible D gene (6 bases). The germline CDR1 and CDR2 sequences are ENHRY and SYGVKD. The CDR3 loop spans 15 amino acids. The V end was cut by 6 bases, the J end by 3 bases, with 18 bases between. The CDR3 reads CAISVGVAENYEQYF. The CDR3 coding sequence is TGTGCCATCAGCGTCGGTGTAGCGGAAAACTACGAGCAGTACTTC.

This chain uses TRBV19 with TRBJ2-7; 8 nucleotides agree with TRBD1. CDR3 length: 15 residues. Germline lookup yields CDR1 LNHDA and CDR2 SQIVND (reference sequence). The J segment lost 2 bases and the V segment lost 0 bases, leaving 3 bases of the junction unmatched. Here the CDR3 DNA reads TGTGCCAGTAGTATAGACGCGACAGGGGCCTACGAGCAGTACTTC. Translation gives CASSIDATGAYEQYF.

This sequence joins TRBV27 and TRBJ1-1; 7 positions agree with TRBD1. Germline CDR1 MNHEY, CDR2 SMNVEV (reference sequence). Trimming took 6 bases from V and 0 from J; bases not matched to a gene: 4. CDR3 length: 14 residues. The CDR3 DNA reads as TGTGCCAGCAGCGACGACAGGGTGAACACTGAAGCTTTCTTT. Translating gives CASSDDRVNTEAFF.

The rearrangement uses TRBV6-2 or TRBV6-3 and TRBJ1-1; D is possibly TRBD1 (6 bases). Germline CDR1 is MNHEY and CDR2 is SVGEGT. V gave up 4 bases and J gave up 10 bases, with 16 bases separating them. This CDR3 is 13 amino acids long. The CDR3 region is CASSWPQGTGAFF. In DNA, the CDR3 is TGTGCCAGCAGTTGGCCTCAGGGGACCGGAGCTTTCTTT.

The chain carries TRBV7-2 and TRBJ1-6; the match to TRBD1 covers 9 bases. The CDR3 spans 14 residues. Trimming at V came to 3 bases and at J to 6 bases, leaving 0 bases not matched to a gene. In germline, CDR1 is SGHTA, CDR2 FQGNSA. The CDR3, as DNA: TGTGCCAGCAGCTTGGACAGGGGTAATTCACCCCTCCACTTT. This codes for CASSLDRGNSPLHF.